A few counts support the clone carrying this T cell receptor (beta chain). Germline values: CDR1 DFQATT, CDR2 SNEGSKA (reference sequence). The germline V and J ends were trimmed by 1 base and 6 bases, with 9 bases remaining between them. The CDR3 runs to 13 residues. These data come from a study of T cell repertoires in cytomegalovirus infection. Study context: TCR beta signatures that were public indicated CMV infection and matching HLA type.

From the reads, TCRdb called clonotypes with MiXCR, one entry per CDR3 protein. The sample has 150,000 to 200,000 distinct CDR3 sequences; approximately 30% are singletons. The chain uses TRBV20-1 and TRBJ1-4; D is ambiguous. The TCR was taken from a human donor in good health (CMV status not recorded). Some clones in this sample may be carry-over from other donors' samples. Sequencing was carried out using PBMCs. The CDR3 DNA is TGCAGTGCTAGAGGGGGTGTTCATGAAAAACTGTTTTTT. It codes for CSARGGVHEKLFF.